The 7 T cell receptor beta chains below were found in one sample sequenced in a study of T cells expressing NK-cell markers. Each CDR3 protein gets one entry in TCRdb, which reprocessed the 5' RACE reads and gives no DNA. The sample yields about 460,000 distinct CDR3 sequences, of which the top ten take up under 1.5%. Source material: blood T cells: a sorted CD56 or NKG2C T cell subset, CD4+ or CD8+ T cells, or bulk PBMC T cells (not recorded which). The receptors derive from a woman aged 45-59 years in good health.

This CDR3 reads CASSTGTGGLETQYF. The chain employs TRBV9 and TRBJ2-5; the D call of TRBD1 rests on TCRdb alone, since no DNA is present to check it. CDR1 and CDR2 from the germline V gene are SGDLS and YYNGEE. This CDR3 has 15 residues.

The chain employs TRBV5-1 and TRBJ1-6; TCRdb lists TRBD1, though no DNA is available to test this call. Germline V gene data show CDR1 as SGHRS and CDR2 as YFSETQ. The CDR3 runs to 15 residues. This CDR3 reads CASRRLGAPNSPLHF.

J is TRBJ2-4 and V is TRBV5-1; the D gene TCRdb calls, TRBD1, cannot be checked with no DNA. Per the germline V gene, CDR1 is SGHRS and CDR2 is YFSETQ. This CDR3 spans 15 amino acids. The CDR3 spells CASSLVQGEYDIQYF.

The rearrangement uses TRBV29-1 and TRBJ2-7; without DNA, the TCRdb call of TRBD2 cannot be checked. The CDR3 runs 15 residues. CDR1 and CDR2 from the germline V gene are SQVTM and ANQGSEA. Here the CDR3 reads CSVEESASGSFEQYF.

V is TRBV6-5 and J is TRBJ2-1; TCRdb proposes TRBD1, but this gene call is untestable without DNA. Germline V gene data show CDR1 as MNHEY and CDR2 as SVGAGI. The CDR3 loop spans 15 amino acids. The chain's CDR3 is CASSYRGQGYNEQFF.

This rearrangement joins TRBV4-1 to TRBJ2-1; TCRdb indicates TRBD1, and absent DNA this call remains unverified. The CDR3 consists of 14 residues. Germline CDR1 reads MGHRA; CDR2 reads YSYEKL. The CDR3: CASSPRDAYNEQFF.

The chain combines TRBV20-1 with TRBJ1-2; there is no DNA to check the TCRdb D call of TRBD1. Germline assignment: CDR1 DFQATT and CDR2 SNEGSKA (reference sequence). This CDR3 contains 15 residues. CDR3: CSARDRQSVSYGYTF.